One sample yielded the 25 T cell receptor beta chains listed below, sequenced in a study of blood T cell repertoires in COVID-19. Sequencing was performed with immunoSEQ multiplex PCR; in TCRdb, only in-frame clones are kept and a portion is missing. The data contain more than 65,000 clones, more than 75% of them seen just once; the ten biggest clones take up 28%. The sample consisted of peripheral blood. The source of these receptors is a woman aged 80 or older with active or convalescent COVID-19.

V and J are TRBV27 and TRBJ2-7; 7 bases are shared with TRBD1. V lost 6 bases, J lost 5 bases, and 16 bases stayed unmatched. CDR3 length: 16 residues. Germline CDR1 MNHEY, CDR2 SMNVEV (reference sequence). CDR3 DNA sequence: TGTGCCAGCAGCGGGCTCGACAGGGACCCCTACCACGAGCAGTACTTC. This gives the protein CASSGLDRDPYHEQYF.

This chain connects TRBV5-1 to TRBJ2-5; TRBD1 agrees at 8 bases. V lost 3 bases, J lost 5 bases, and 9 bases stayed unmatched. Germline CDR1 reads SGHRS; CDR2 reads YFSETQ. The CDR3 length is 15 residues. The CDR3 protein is CASSWTGSGWETQYF. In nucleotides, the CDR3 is TGCGCCAGCAGCTGGACAGGGTCGGGATGGGAGACCCAGTACTTC.

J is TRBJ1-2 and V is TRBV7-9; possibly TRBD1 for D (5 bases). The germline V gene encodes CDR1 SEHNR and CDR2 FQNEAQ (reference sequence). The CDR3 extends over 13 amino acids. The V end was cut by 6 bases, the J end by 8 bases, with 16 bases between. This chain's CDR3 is CASSPGLETGYTF. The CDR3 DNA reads TGTGCCAGCAGTCCGGGACTCGAGACCGGCTACACCTTC.

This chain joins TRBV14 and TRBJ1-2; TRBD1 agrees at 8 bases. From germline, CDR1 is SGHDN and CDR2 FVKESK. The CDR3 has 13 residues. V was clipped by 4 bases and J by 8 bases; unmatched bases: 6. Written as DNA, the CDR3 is TGTGCCAGCAGCCTACGGACAGGGTACGGCTACACCTTC. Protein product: CASSLRTGYGYTF.

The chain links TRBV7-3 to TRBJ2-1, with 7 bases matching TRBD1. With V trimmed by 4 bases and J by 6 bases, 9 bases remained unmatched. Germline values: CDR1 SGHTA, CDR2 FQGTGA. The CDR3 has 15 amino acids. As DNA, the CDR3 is TGTGCCAGCAGCTCCGGGCAGGGGGTAGGCAATGAGCAGTTCTTC. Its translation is CASSSGQGVGNEQFF. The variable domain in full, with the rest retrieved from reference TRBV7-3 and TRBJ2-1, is GAGVSQTPSNKVTEKGKYVELRCDPISGHTALYWYRQSLGQGPEFLIYFQGTGAADDSGLPNDRFFAVRPEGSVSTLKIQRTERGDSAVYLCASSSGQGVGNEQFFGPGTRLTVL.

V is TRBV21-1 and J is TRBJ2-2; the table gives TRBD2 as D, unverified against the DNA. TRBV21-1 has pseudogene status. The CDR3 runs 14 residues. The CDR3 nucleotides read TGTGCCAGCAGCAAAGTAGGCGGCACCGGGGAGCTGTTTTTT. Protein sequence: CASSKVGGTGELFF.

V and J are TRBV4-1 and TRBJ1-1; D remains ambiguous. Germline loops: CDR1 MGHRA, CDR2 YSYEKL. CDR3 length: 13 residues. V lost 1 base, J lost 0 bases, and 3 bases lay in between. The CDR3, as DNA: TGCGCCAGCAGCCAAGTTATGAACACTGAAGCTTTCTTT. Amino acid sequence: CASSQVMNTEAFF.

CDR3 DNA: TGTGCCAGCAACCTAAATAATTCACCCCTCCACTTT. It encodes CASNLNNSPLHF. The chain employs TRBV11-2 and TRBJ1-6; D unclear. Looked up from germline, CDR1 is SGHAT and CDR2 is FQNNGV. Trimming stripped 7 bases from V and 5 bases from J, with 6 bases between. The CDR3 consists of 12 residues.

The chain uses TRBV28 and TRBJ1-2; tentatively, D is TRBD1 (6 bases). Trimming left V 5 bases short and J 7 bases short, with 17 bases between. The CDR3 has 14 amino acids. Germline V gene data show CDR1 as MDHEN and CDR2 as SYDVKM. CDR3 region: CASSHLQGTSGYTF. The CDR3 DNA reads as TGTGCCAGCAGTCACTTACAGGGAACTAGTGGCTACACCTTC.

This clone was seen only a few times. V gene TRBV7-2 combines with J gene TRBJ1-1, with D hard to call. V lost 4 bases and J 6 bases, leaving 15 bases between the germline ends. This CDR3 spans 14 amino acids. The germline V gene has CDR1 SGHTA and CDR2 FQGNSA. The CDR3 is CASSSSGFVPEAFF. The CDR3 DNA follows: TGTGCCAGCAGCTCGAGCGGGTTTGTCCCTGAAGCTTTCTTT.

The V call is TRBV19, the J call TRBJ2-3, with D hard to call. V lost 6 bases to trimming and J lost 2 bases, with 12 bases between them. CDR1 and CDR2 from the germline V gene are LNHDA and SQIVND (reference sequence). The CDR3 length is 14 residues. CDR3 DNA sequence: TGTGCCAGTAGCAGACTCGAAATCACAGATACGCAGTATTTT. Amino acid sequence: CASSRLEITDTQYF.

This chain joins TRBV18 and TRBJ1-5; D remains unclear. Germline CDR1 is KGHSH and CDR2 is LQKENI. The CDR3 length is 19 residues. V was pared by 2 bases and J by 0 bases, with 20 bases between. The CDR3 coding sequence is TGTGCCAGCTCACCATGGGCTCTCACCGGACTCTATAGCAATCAGCCCCAGCATTTT. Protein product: CASSPWALTGLYSNQPQHF.

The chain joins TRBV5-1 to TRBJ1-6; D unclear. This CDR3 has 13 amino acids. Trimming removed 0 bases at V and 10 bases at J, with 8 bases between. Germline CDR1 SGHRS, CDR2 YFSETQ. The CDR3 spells CASSLAEGSPLHF. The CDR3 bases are TGCGCCAGCAGCTTGGCCGAGGGATCACCCCTCCACTTT.

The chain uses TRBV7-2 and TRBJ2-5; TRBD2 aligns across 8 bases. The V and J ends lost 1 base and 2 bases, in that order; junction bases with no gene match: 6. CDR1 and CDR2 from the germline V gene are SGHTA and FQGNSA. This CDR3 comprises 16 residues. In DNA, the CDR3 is TGTGCCAGCAGCTTAGTGAGCGGGGGCCTTCAAGAGACCCAGTACTTC. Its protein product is CASSLVSGGLQETQYF.

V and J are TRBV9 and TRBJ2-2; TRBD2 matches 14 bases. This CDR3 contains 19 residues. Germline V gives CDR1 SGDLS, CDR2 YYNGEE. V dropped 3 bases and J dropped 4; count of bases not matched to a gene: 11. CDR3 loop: CASSGLTSGGALRTGELFF. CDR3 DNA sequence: TGTGCCAGCAGCGGTCTGACTAGCGGGGGGGCCCTTCGCACCGGGGAGCTGTTTTTT.

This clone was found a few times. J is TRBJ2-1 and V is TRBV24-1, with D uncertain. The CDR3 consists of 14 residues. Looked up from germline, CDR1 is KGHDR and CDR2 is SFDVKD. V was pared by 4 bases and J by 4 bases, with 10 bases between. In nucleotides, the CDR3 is TGTGCCACCAGTGAGGCAGGTTCATACAATGAGCAGTTCTTC. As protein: CATSEAGSYNEQFF.

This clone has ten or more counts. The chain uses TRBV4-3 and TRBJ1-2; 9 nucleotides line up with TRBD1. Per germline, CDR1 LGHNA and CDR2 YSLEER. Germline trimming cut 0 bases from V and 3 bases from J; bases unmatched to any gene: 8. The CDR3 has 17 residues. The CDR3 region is CASSQDYQGQGHYGYTF. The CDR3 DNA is TGCGCCAGCAGCCAAGATTATCAGGGACAGGGTCACTATGGCTACACCTTC.

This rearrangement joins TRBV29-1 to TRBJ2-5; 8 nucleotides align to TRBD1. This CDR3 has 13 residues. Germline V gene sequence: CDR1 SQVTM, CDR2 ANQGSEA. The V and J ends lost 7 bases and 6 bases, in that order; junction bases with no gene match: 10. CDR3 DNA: TGCAGCGCTTCGACAGGGGTTGAGCAGACCCAGTACTTC. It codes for CSASTGVEQTQYF.

CDR3 DNA: TGTGCCAGCTCCCCCAGGGGGCTAAACACTGAAGCTTTCTTT. This gives the protein CASSPRGLNTEAFF. The chain links TRBV18 to TRBJ1-1; 8 positions match TRBD1. The CDR3 is 14 amino acids. Germline values: CDR1 KGHSH, CDR2 LQKENI. The trim removed 6 bases at V and 2 bases at J, leaving 5 bases unmatched. Full variable domain (rest looked up from reference TRBV18 and TRBJ1-1): NAGVMQNPRHLVRRRGQEARLRCSPMKGHSHVYWYRQLPEEGLKFMVYLQKENIIDESGMPKERFSAEFPKEGPSILRIQQVVRGDSAAYFCASSPRGLNTEAFFGQGTRLTVV.

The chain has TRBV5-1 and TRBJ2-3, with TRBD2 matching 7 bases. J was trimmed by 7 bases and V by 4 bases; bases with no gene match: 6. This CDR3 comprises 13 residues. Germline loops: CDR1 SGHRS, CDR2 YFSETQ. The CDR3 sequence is CASSRAGRYTQYF. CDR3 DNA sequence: TGCGCCAGCAGCCGAGCGGGGAGGTATACGCAGTATTTT.

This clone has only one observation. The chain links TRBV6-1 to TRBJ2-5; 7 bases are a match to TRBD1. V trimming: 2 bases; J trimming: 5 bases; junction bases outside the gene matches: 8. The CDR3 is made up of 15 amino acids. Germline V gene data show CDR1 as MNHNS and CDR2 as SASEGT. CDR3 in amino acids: CASSELTGTDETQYF. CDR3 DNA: TGTGCCAGCAGTGAATTGACAGGGACGGATGAGACCCAGTACTTC.

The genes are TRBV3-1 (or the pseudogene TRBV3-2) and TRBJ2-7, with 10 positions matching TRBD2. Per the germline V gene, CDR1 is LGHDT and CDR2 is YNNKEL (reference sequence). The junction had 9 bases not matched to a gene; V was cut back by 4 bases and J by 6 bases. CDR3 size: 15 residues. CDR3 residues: CASSLRLAGVLEQYF. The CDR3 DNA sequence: TGTGCCAGCAGCCTCAGACTAGCGGGTGTCCTCGAGCAGTACTTC.

CDR3 sequence: CASSLREAQHF. CDR3 coding DNA: TGTGCCAGCAGTCTTAGGGAGGCCCAGCATTTT. The rearrangement joins TRBV28 to TRBJ1-5; D is unresolved. The germline V gene has CDR1 MDHEN and CDR2 SYDVKM. The CDR3 extends over 11 amino acids. V was pared by 5 bases and J by 11 bases, with 10 bases between.

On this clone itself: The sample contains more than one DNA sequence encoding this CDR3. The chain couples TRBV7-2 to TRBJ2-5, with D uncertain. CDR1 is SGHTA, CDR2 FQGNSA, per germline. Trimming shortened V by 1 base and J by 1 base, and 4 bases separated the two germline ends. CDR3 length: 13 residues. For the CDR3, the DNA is TGTGCCAGCAGCTTAGGGGCCCAAGAGACCCAGTACTTC. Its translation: CASSLGAQETQYF.

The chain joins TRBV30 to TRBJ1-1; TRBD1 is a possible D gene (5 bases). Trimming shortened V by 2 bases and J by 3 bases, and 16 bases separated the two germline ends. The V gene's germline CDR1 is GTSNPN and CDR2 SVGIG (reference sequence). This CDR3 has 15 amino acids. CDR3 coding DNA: TGTGCCTGGAGTCCCCTTCGGGGGGGGTACACTGAAGCTTTCTTT. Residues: CAWSPLRGGYTEAFF.